Following are 10 T cell receptor beta chains from one sample sequenced in a study of technical replicates of blood from four donors. Generated by immunoSEQ multiplex PCR, the TCRdb table keeps only in-frame clones and is missing some. Found here are 55,000 to 65,000 clones, roughly 97% of them singletons; the top ten hold 0.15% to 0.25%. The specimen was T cells isolated from PBMCs. All receptors come from a human donor in good health.

The chain recombines TRBV7-3 with TRBJ1-1; D unresolved. CDR1 SGHTA and CDR2 FQGTGA come from the germline V gene. The CDR3 contains 15 residues. With 5 bases removed from V and 0 bases from J, the gap between germline ends came to 13 bases. The CDR3 nucleotides are TGTGCCAGCAGCGCGACGGGTATAATGAACACTGAAGCTTTCTTT. Translated, it gives CASSATGIMNTEAFF.

This chain joins TRBV13 and TRBJ2-7; a possible D gene is TRBD1 (5 bases). The CDR3 runs 14 residues. The germline CDR1 and CDR2 sequences are PRHDT and FYEKMQ (reference sequence). Trimming pared 6 bases from V and 2 bases from J, leaving 14 bases between. This CDR3 reads CASSSATEPYEQYF. The CDR3 nucleotides read TGTGCCAGCAGTTCCGCGACAGAGCCCTACGAGCAGTACTTC.

V is TRBV5-1 and J is TRBJ2-7, with D maybe TRBD1 (6 bases). This CDR3 spans 11 amino acids. Trimming removed 6 bases at V and 7 bases at J, with 11 bases between. Germline V lookup: CDR1 SGHRS, CDR2 YFSETQ. CDR3 region: CASTEQGEQYF. As DNA, the CDR3 is TGCGCCAGCACCGAACAGGGAGAGCAGTACTTC.

The V and J genes are TRBV5-5 and TRBJ1-2, with 7 bases lining up with TRBD1. Germline assignment: CDR1 SGHKS and CDR2 YYEKEE (reference sequence). This CDR3 has 18 residues. V gave up 3 bases and J gave up 3 bases; unmatched junction bases: 17. As DNA, the CDR3 is TGTGCCAGCAGCTCCACCCCAGACAGGGTAAGAAGCGACTATGGCTACACCTTC. Amino acids: CASSSTPDRVRSDYGYTF.

J is TRBJ1-3 and V is TRBV6-6, with D hard to call. Germline V gene lookup returns CDR1 MNHNY and CDR2 SVGAGI (reference sequence). The CDR3 has 15 amino acids. V shed 2 bases and J shed 0 bases, with 8 bases lying between them. The CDR3 reads CASSYGSNSGNTIYF. DNA of the CDR3: TGTGCCAGCAGTTACGGCAGTAACTCTGGAAACACCATATATTTT.

This clone came up once. The genes are TRBV5-1 and TRBJ2-4; TRBD2 aligns across 11 bases. Looked up from germline, CDR1 is SGHRS and CDR2 is YFSETQ. V trimming: 3 bases; J trimming: 4 bases; junction bases outside the gene matches: 6. This CDR3 contains 16 residues. The CDR3 coding sequence is TGCGCCAGCAGCTACATCCTAGCGGGAGGAAAAAACATTCAGTACTTC. It yields the protein CASSYILAGGKNIQYF. The full variable domain, rest sourced from reference TRBV5-1 and TRBJ2-4, is KAGVTQTPRYLIKTRGQQVTLSCSPISGHRSVSWYQQTPGQGLQFLFEYFSETQRNKGNFPGRFSGRQFSNSRSEMNVSTLELGDSALYLCASSYILAGGKNIQYFGAGTRLSVL.

The chain combines TRBV5-1 with TRBJ2-1; D is ambiguous. V was cut by 2 bases and J by 3 bases, with 9 bases left in between. This CDR3 has 14 residues. CDR1 SGHRS and CDR2 YFSETQ come from the germline V gene. DNA for the CDR3: TGCGCCAGCAGCTTAGCTCCTCTCTACAATGAGCAGTTCTTC. This encodes CASSLAPLYNEQFF.

The rearrangement links TRBV18 to TRBJ1-1; D call uncertain. Per the germline V gene, CDR1 is KGHSH and CDR2 is LQKENI. The V gene lost 3 bases and the J gene lost 2 bases, with 4 bases spanning the gap. The CDR3 contains 12 residues. The CDR3 DNA reads as TGTGCCAGCTCACCCACTAACACTGAAGCTTTCTTT. Translation: CASSPTNTEAFF.

This chain links TRBV6-5 with TRBJ2-7; unclear D gene. CDR1 and CDR2 from the germline V gene are MNHEY and SVGAGI. The CDR3 has 13 amino acids. V was shortened by 0 bases and J by 4 bases, with 7 bases between the two germline ends. DNA for the CDR3: TGTGCCAGCAGTTACTCGATCAGTTACGAGCAGTACTTC. Translating gives CASSYSISYEQYF.

This clone has only one observation. This chain joins TRBV4-1 and TRBJ2-2; possible D gene TRBD2, 5 bases. This CDR3 region has 15 residues. CDR1 and CDR2 from the germline V gene are MGHRA and YSYEKL. Trimming removed 1 base from V and 3 bases from J, with 9 bases in between. In DNA, the CDR3 is TGCGCCAGCAGCCAAGGGACTGACTACACCGGGGAGCTGTTTTTT. This translates into CASSQGTDYTGELFF.